The sample holds many counts of the clone carrying this TCR beta chain. Its antigen is currently unknown. The sample is drawn from a study of T cells in Graves' hyperthyroidism and ophthalmopathy. Researchers amplified the TCR beta CDR3 regions from RNA transcripts. TCR CDR3 regions were first amplified by RT-PCR with HTBI primers. TCRdb called the multiplex PCR reads again in MiXCR, with one record for every CDR3 protein. The sample includes roughly 350,000 distinct CDR3 sequences, roughly 14% seen only once; the top ten take about 18%. Fresh peripheral blood, roughly 10 ml, was the source of the PBMCs. General study findings and limits: Ophthalmopathy was identified by the model a median approximately 6.4 months ahead of onset.

Source material: blood. This receptor was obtained from a woman in her thirties with Graves' ophthalmopathy.

CDR3 in DNA: TGTGCCAGTAGTATTGCTAAGTGGCCACGATACAATGAGCAGTTCTTC. Protein product: CASSIAKWPRYNEQFF. The chain is built from TRBV19 and TRBJ2-1; D is uncertain. Germline values: CDR1 LNHDA, CDR2 SQIVND (reference sequence). This CDR3 is 16 amino acids long. The V gene lost 3 bases and the J gene lost 4 bases, with 16 bases spanning the gap.